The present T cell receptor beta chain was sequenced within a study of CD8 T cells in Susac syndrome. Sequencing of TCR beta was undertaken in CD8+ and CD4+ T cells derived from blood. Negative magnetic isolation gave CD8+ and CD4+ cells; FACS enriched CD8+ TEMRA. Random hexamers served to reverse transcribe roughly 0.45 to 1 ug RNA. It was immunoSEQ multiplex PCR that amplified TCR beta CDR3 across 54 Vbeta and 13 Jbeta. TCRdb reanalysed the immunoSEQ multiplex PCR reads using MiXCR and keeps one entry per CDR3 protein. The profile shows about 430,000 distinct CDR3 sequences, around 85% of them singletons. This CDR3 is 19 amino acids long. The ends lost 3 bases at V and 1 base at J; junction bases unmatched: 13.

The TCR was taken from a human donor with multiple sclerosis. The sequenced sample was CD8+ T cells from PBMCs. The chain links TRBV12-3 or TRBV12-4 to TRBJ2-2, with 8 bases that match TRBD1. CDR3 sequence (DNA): TGTGCCAGCAGTTTCATCGTTGAAAGGGACAGGAGGAACACCGGGGAGCTGTTTTTT. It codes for CASSFIVERDRRNTGELFF.